Following are 25 T cell receptor beta chains from one sample sequenced in a study of blood T cell repertoires in COVID-19. The assay was immunoSEQ multiplex PCR, and TCRdb's table has in-frame clones only and misses some. The table lists 200,000 to 250,000 clones, about three quarters of them singletons. The sequencing input was peripheral blood. The receptors here all came from a woman aged 65 to 85 with acute or convalescent COVID-19.

V and J are TRBV18 and TRBJ1-2; 11 bases agree with TRBD1. Germline V gives CDR1 KGHSH, CDR2 LQKENI. Trimming took 6 bases from V and 2 from J; bases not matched to a gene: 2. The CDR3 is 14 amino acids. In DNA, the CDR3 is TGTGCCAGCTCCGGGACAGGGGGGAACTATGGCTACACCTTC. Its protein product is CASSGTGGNYGYTF.

This clone was detected many times. The chain carries TRBV4-1 and TRBJ1-2; 7 bases are a match to TRBD1. CDR3 size: 16 residues. CDR1 is MGHRA, CDR2 YSYEKL, per germline. V lost 2 bases, J lost 8 bases, and 14 bases stayed unmatched. The CDR3 DNA follows: TGCGCCAGCAGCCAAACCTTAACCGGGACAGACGGAGGCTACACCTTC. Its translation is CASSQTLTGTDGGYTF.

This clone was observed once. The chain uses TRBV18 and TRBJ2-7; 9 nucleotides align to TRBD1. Germline CDR1 reads KGHSH; CDR2 reads LQKENI. CDR3 length equals 18 residues. V dropped 1 base and J dropped 0; count of bases not matched to a gene: 10. CDR3 nucleotide sequence: TGTGCCAGCTCACCACTAGATCCGGGACAGGGTATCTCCTACGAGCAGTACTTC. Translation: CASSPLDPGQGISYEQYF.

V usage is TRBV27 and J usage is TRBJ2-1; D not resolved. CDR1 is MNHEY, CDR2 SMNVEV, per germline (reference sequence). This CDR3 is 16 amino acids long. V gave up 0 bases and J gave up 0 bases, with 9 bases separating them. The CDR3, as DNA: TGTGCCAGCAGTTTATCTTTGGCGGACTCCTACAATGAGCAGTTCTTC. This codes for CASSLSLADSYNEQFF.

The V call is TRBV3-1 (or the pseudogene TRBV3-2), the J call TRBJ2-6; no clear D. Trimming took off 3 bases at V and 2 bases at J, with 14 bases between the two ends. Per germline, CDR1 LGHDT and CDR2 YNNKEL (reference sequence). The CDR3 runs to 17 residues. The CDR3 region is CASSHYSLTAGANVLTF. CDR3 DNA sequence: TGTGCCAGCAGCCATTATTCGCTAACGGCTGGGGCCAACGTCCTGACTTTC.

The genes are TRBV5-1 and TRBJ2-7; 12 nucleotides agree with TRBD2. Losses at the gene ends were 4 bases for V and 4 bases for J; bases not matched to a gene: 9. The germline gives CDR1 SGHRS, CDR2 YFSETQ. There are 16 residues in the CDR3. The CDR3 coding sequence is TGCGCCAGCAGCCCCCCGGGACTAGCGGGTGTTTACGAGCAGTACTTC. Translated, it gives CASSPPGLAGVYEQYF.

The chain links TRBV28 to TRBJ1-2, with a weak D call TRBD1 (5 bases). V lost 2 bases, J lost 4 bases, and 11 bases lay in between. This CDR3 spans 14 amino acids. In germline, CDR1 is MDHEN, CDR2 SYDVKM. In nucleotides, the CDR3 is TGTGCCAGCAGTTTAAGGGGCAGGCTCTATGGCTACACCTTC. Its translation: CASSLRGRLYGYTF.

This clone was recorded only once. The J gene is TRBJ1-1, the V gene TRBV28; D possibly corresponds to TRBD1 (5 bases). This CDR3 comprises 14 residues. CDR1 and CDR2 from the germline V gene are MDHEN and SYDVKM. The V end was cut by 3 bases, the J end by 0 bases, with 8 bases between. The CDR3 here is CASSLGGMNTEAFF. CDR3 nucleotides: TGTGCCAGCAGTTTGGGGGGGATGAACACTGAAGCTTTCTTT.

This chain connects TRBV6-6 to TRBJ2-2; 9 bases match TRBD1. With V trimmed by 6 bases and J by 3 bases, 2 bases remained unmatched. The CDR3 covers 14 residues. Germline loops: CDR1 MNHNY, CDR2 SVGAGI (reference sequence). CDR3 sequence: CASRWTGDTGELFF. In DNA, the CDR3 is TGTGCCAGCAGATGGACAGGGGACACCGGGGAGCTGTTTTTT.

The genes are TRBV19 and TRBJ1-1, with D tentatively TRBD1 (5 bases). This CDR3 has 11 amino acids. From germline, CDR1 is LNHDA and CDR2 SQIVND (reference sequence). The V gene lost 8 bases and the J gene lost 7 bases, with 11 bases spanning the gap. The CDR3: CASQTAGEAFF. The CDR3 nucleotides read TGTGCCAGTCAGACAGCAGGTGAAGCTTTCTTT. Drawing the rest from reference TRBV19 and TRBJ1-1, the complete variable domain is DGGITQSPKYLFRKEGQNVTLSCEQNLNHDAMYWYRQDPGQGLRLIYYSQIVNDFQKGDIAEGYSVSREKKESFPLTVTSAQKNPTAFYLCASQTAGEAFFGQGTRLTVV.

This chain connects TRBV15 to TRBJ2-3; D perhaps matches TRBD2 (5 bases). Trimming removed 1 base at V and 0 bases at J, with 17 bases between. The CDR3 is made up of 18 amino acids. Germline loops: CDR1 LNHNV, CDR2 YYDKDF (reference sequence). This CDR3 is CATSRGARTETSTDTQYF. DNA of the CDR3: TGTGCCACCAGCAGAGGTGCCAGGACTGAAACTAGCACAGATACGCAGTATTTT.

CDR3 protein: CASRSRVLSYNEQFF. CDR3 sequence (DNA): TGTGCCAGCAGGAGCCGAGTTCTATCCTACAATGAGCAGTTCTTC. The rearrangement links TRBV6-5 to TRBJ2-1; D unresolved. V was cut by 6 bases and J by 1 base, with 13 bases left in between. Looked up from germline, CDR1 is MNHEY and CDR2 is SVGAGI. CDR3 length: 15 residues.

The rearrangement links TRBV3-1 (or the pseudogene TRBV3-2) to TRBJ2-5; D may be TRBD2 (6 bases). The V gene's germline CDR1 is LGHDT and CDR2 YNNKEL (reference sequence). The CDR3 spans 14 residues. V lost 7 bases and J 1 base, leaving 13 bases between the germline ends. Written as DNA, the CDR3 is TGTGCCAGCACCCCACCGGGGGTCCAAGAGACCCAGTACTTC. It is translated as CASTPPGVQETQYF.

For this clone: This sample also contains other DNA sequences that code for the same CDR3. The chain joins TRBV18 to TRBJ2-3; 10 positions match TRBD1. The CDR3 length is 15 residues. Trimming removed 4 bases from V and 1 base from J; junction bases left unmatched: 2. The V gene's germline CDR1 is KGHSH and CDR2 LQKENI. This CDR3 is CASSRGTGGTDTQYF. The CDR3 DNA sequence: TGTGCCAGCTCACGAGGGACAGGGGGCACAGATACGCAGTATTTT.

This chain joins TRBV19 and TRBJ1-5, with D possibly matching TRBD1 (5 bases). The germline V gene encodes CDR1 LNHDA and CDR2 SQIVND (reference sequence). The CDR3 loop spans 14 amino acids. Trimming took 5 bases from V and 7 from J, leaving 15 bases between them. Written as DNA, the CDR3 is TGTGCCAGTAGTTTACAGGTATTGGGCCAGCCCCAGCATTTT. This sequence encodes CASSLQVLGQPQHF.

The chain combines TRBV9 with TRBJ1-4; 10 bases are a match to TRBD1. The CDR3 has 15 residues. V shed 3 bases and J 7 bases; nucleotides not matched to a gene: 6. Per the germline V gene, CDR1 is SGDLS and CDR2 is YYNGEE. In DNA, the CDR3 is TGTGCCAGCAGCGACGGGACAGGGGCAGGTGAAAAACTGTTTTTT. Its translation is CASSDGTGAGEKLFF.

In this sample, this clone turned up once. The chain employs TRBV4-1 and TRBJ2-2; 9 bases map to TRBD2. The CDR3 sequence is 19 residues long. Per germline, CDR1 MGHRA and CDR2 YSYEKL. V trimming: 3 bases; J trimming: 3 bases; junction bases outside the gene matches: 14. The CDR3 DNA follows: TGCGCCAGCAGCCAGACGGGAAGTAGCGGGAGATGGGACACCGGGGAGCTGTTTTTT. Amino acids: CASSQTGSSGRWDTGELFF.

The CDR3 loop is CASSLFGEDQETQYF. The CDR3 DNA follows: TGTGCCAGCAGTTTATTTGGAGAAGACCAAGAGACCCAGTACTTC. The V gene is TRBV27, the J gene TRBJ2-5; D remains unclear. The CDR3 totals 15 residues. The V end was cut by 1 base, the J end by 0 bases, with 9 bases between. Germline V gives CDR1 MNHEY, CDR2 SMNVEV (reference sequence).

This rearrangement joins TRBV5-1 to TRBJ1-1, with a tentative D call TRBD1 (6 bases). Between the trimmed V and J ends, which lost 4 bases and 7 bases, there was a span of 17 bases. The CDR3 is 14 residues long. CDR1 SGHRS and CDR2 YFSETQ come from the germline V gene. In nucleotides, the CDR3 is TGCGCCAGCAGCGTCCAAGGGGGATCTAGTGAAGCTTTCTTT. It is translated as CASSVQGGSSEAFF.

The chain links TRBV29-1 to TRBJ2-1; TRBD2 matches at 8 bases. The CDR3 loop spans 17 amino acids. Germline-derived CDR1 and CDR2 are SQVTM and ANQGSEA. V shed 3 bases, J shed 3 bases, and the junction held 13 bases outside the gene matches. The chain's CDR3 is CSVDPRMSGRFYNEQFF. The CDR3 DNA follows: TGCAGCGTTGACCCCCGTATGAGCGGGAGATTCTACAATGAGCAGTTCTTC.

The gene calls are TRBV29-1 and TRBJ2-5, with D tentatively TRBD1 (5 bases). The germline gives CDR1 SQVTM, CDR2 ANQGSEA. The CDR3 has 13 amino acids. Trimming removed 7 bases at V and 1 base at J, with 13 bases between. CDR3 DNA: TGCAGCGCTACAGACAGATTCCAAGAGACCCAGTACTTC. Encoded protein: CSATDRFQETQYF.

This sequence joins TRBV9 and TRBJ2-6; D unresolved. Germline V gene lookup returns CDR1 SGDLS and CDR2 YYNGEE. The CDR3 loop spans 14 amino acids. The germline V and J ends were trimmed by 1 base and 2 bases, with 4 bases remaining between them. CDR3 loop: CASSVFTGANVLTF. DNA of the CDR3: TGTGCCAGCAGCGTATTTACTGGGGCCAACGTCCTGACTTTC.

The chain couples TRBV6-5 to TRBJ2-7; maybe TRBD2 (5 bases). Germline CDR1 is MNHEY and CDR2 is SVGAGI. The CDR3 is 15 residues long. V lost 0 bases to trimming and J lost 2 bases, with 11 bases between them. The CDR3 reads CASSYSLAVPYEQYF. The DNA of the CDR3 is TGTGCCAGCAGTTACTCCCTAGCAGTCCCCTACGAGCAGTACTTC.

The gene calls are TRBV9 and TRBJ2-3, with D tentatively TRBD2 (6 bases). Trimming removed 0 bases at V and 3 bases at J, with 17 bases between. CDR1 is SGDLS and CDR2 is YYNGEE in the germline V gene. The CDR3 runs 17 residues. DNA of the CDR3: TGTGCCAGCAGCGTAGGGCGGGACCCGGGTCGTACAGATACGCAGTATTTT. This codes for CASSVGRDPGRTDTQYF.

The gene calls are TRBV19 and TRBJ2-1, with TRBD2 matching over 7 bases. After removal of 3 bases from V and 0 bases from J, the junction contained 14 bases not matched to a gene. This CDR3 region has 19 residues. Germline V gene lookup returns CDR1 LNHDA and CDR2 SQIVND (reference sequence). The chain's CDR3 is CASSIPSRSGASSYNEQFF. CDR3 DNA sequence: TGTGCCAGTAGTATCCCCTCTAGAAGCGGGGCTAGCTCCTACAATGAGCAGTTCTTC. Together with reference TRBV19 and TRBJ2-1, the CDR3 gives the full variable domain: DGGITQSPKYLFRKEGQNVTLSCEQNLNHDAMYWYRQDPGQGLRLIYYSQIVNDFQKGDIAEGYSVSREKKESFPLTVTSAQKNPTAFYLCASSIPSRSGASSYNEQFFGPGTRLTVL.